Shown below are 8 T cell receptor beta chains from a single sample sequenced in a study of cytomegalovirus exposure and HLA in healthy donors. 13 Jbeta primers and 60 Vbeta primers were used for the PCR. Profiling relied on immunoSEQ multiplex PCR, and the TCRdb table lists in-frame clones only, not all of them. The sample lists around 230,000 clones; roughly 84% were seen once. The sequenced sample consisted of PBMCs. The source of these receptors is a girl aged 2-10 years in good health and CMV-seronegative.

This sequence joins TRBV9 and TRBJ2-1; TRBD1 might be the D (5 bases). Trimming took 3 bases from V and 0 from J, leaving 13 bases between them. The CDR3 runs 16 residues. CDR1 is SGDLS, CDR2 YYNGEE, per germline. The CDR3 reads CASSARTHYSYNEQFF. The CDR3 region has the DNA TGTGCCAGCAGCGCCCGGACACATTACTCCTACAATGAGCAGTTCTTC.

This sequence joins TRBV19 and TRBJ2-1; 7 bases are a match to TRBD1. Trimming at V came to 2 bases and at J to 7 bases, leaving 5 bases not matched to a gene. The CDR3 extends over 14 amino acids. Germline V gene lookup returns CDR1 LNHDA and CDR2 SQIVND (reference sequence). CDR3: CASSINRGGNEQFF. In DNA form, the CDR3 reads TGTGCCAGTAGTATAAACAGGGGTGGTAATGAGCAGTTCTTC.

The CDR3 DNA sequence: TGTGCCAGCAGTGACCTTTCAGGGGACCCCTACTACGAGCAGTACTTC. The encoded protein is CASSDLSGDPYYEQYF. This chain joins TRBV6-1 and TRBJ2-7; tentative D call: TRBD1 (6 bases). This CDR3 is built from 16 residues. V was trimmed by 3 bases and J by 3 bases, leaving 18 bases between them. CDR1 is MNHNS and CDR2 is SASEGT in the germline V gene.

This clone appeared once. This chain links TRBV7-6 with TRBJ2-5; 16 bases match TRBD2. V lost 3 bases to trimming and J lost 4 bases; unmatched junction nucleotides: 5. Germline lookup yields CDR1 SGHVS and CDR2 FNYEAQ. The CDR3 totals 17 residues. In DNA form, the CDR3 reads TGTGCCAGCAGCTTGGGACTAGCGGGGGGGCCGGGAGAGACCCAGTACTTC. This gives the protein CASSLGLAGGPGETQYF.

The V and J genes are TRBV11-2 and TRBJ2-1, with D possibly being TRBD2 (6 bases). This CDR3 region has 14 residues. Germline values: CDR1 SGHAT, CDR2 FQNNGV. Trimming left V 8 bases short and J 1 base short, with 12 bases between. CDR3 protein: CASVSGGSYNEQFF. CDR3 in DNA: TGTGCCAGCGTATCTGGAGGGTCCTACAATGAGCAGTTCTTC.

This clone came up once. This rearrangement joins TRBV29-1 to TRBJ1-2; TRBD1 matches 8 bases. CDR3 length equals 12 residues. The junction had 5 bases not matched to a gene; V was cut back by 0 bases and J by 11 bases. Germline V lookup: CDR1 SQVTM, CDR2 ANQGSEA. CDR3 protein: CSVEEAGGWYTF. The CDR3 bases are TGCAGCGTTGAAGAAGCAGGGGGCTGGTACACCTTC.

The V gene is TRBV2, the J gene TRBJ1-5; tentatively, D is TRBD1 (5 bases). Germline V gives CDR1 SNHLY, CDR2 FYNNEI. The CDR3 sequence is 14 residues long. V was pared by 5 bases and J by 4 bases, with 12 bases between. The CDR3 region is CASSSRQYNQPQHF. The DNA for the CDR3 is TGTGCCAGCAGTTCTCGACAGTATAATCAGCCCCAGCATTTT.

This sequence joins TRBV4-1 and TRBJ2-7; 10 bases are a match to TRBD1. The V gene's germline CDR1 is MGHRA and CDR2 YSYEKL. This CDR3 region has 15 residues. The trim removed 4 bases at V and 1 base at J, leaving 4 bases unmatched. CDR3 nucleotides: TGCGCCAGCAGCCCTCGGGACAGGGGATCCTACGAGCAGTACTTC. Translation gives CASSPRDRGSYEQYF.